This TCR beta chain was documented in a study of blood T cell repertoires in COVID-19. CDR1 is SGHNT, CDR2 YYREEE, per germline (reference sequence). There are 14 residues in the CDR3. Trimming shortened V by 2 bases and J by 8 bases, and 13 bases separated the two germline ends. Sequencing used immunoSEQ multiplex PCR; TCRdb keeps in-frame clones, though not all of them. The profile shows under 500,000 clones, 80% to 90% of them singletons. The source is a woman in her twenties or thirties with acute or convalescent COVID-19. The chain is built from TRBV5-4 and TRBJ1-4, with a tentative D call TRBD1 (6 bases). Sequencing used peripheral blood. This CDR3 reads CASSFRQDGEKLFF. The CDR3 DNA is TGTGCCAGCAGCTTTAGACAGGATGGGGAAAAACTGTTTTTT.